This T cell receptor beta chain is from a study of cytomegalovirus exposure and HLA in healthy donors. As for this clone: The antigen is unknown.

Donors counted as nominally healthy when sampled, yet unrecorded immune exposures were likely. The study ran its PCR with 60 Vbeta and 13 Jbeta primers. Assay: immunoSEQ multiplex PCR; the TCRdb copy retains only in-frame clones and omits some. Altogether around 200,000 clones are present, about four fifths being singletons, with the ten largest covering approximately 2.4%. General observations from the study: A list of 164 TCR beta chains associated with cytomegalovirus was given. Most likely, a cluster of highly shared sequence variants arose as a sequencing artifact. Diagnosis of cytomegalovirus status made by the classifier reportedly showed high specificity and sensitivity.

The CDR3 is 14 residues long. Germline CDR1 reads SGHRS; CDR2 reads YFSETQ. The J segment lost 4 bases and the V segment lost 5 bases, leaving 5 bases of the junction unmatched. The material sequenced was PBMCs. The V call is TRBV5-1, the J call TRBJ1-1; 10 positions match TRBD1. The receptor was isolated from a woman aged 50 to 65 in good health and CMV-seronegative. The CDR3 bases are TGCGCCAGCAGAATCGACAGGGGGCTCACTGAAGCTTTCTTT. Protein: CASRIDRGLTEAFF.